This T cell receptor (beta chain) was recovered during a study of T-cell memory formation after mild COVID-19. Study-wide results and limits: Among clones peaking at day 37 in the second wave, SARS-CoV-2 specificity remained unconfirmed. Chiefly within CM and EM were the contracting CD4+ clones; CD8+ ones were within EMRA.

The CDR3 contains 14 residues. Deletions cut 2 bases from V and 7 bases from J, with 14 bases between. Germline CDR1 reads MNHEY; CDR2 reads SVGAGI. This clonotype occurred a few times. The antigen is unknown. 5'RACE with constant-segment primers yielded barcoded, UMI-tagged TCR alpha and TCR beta cDNA libraries. TCRdb processed the 5' RACE reads anew with MiXCR; each CDR3 protein has one entry. The sample shows about 100,000 distinct CDR3 sequences, over 13% of them seen only once. V gene TRBV6-5 combines with J gene TRBJ1-2; no firm D call. Sequencing was done on a sample of PBMCs or a T cell subset sorted from them (not recorded which). The TCR comes from a man aged 18 to 29 who had mild COVID-19 (a few samples of this study predate the infection). Cell type and time point are not known. The CDR3 nucleotides read TGTGCCAGCAGTTACGGAGAGACCCCAAGTGGCTACACCTTC. This translates into CASSYGETPSGYTF.